This T cell receptor (beta chain) is from a study of immune cell composition in non-small cell lung cancer (dated by TCRdb to 2016 to 2017). In terms of the full investigation: Histologic subtype was assigned using H&E plus p63, CK5, Napsin A and TTF-1 immunohistochemistry, mainly lung adenocarcinoma or squamous cell carcinoma. The subtype comparisons left out a few tumour specimens with TCR-beta data because those specimens were rare histological subtypes. Supplementary cohort #1 consisted of 10 lung adenocarcinoma cases with paired tumour/lung TCR-beta sequencing and with TIL populations generated to assess tumour reactivity. TCR-beta sequencing from Adaptive Biotechnologies was done on 32 to 35 paired sets of NSCLC tumour and non-adjacent lung specimens and on about two dozen tumour-only specimens.

Frozen aliquots of unsorted single-cell suspensions were used for genomic DNA extraction with the QIAamp DNA kit. The tumour samples consisted of non-small cell lung cancer tissue that had been surgically resected. Tissues were received within 2 hours of resection and were immediately processed into single-cell suspensions. Tissue was broken up mechanically, digested enzymatically with DNase I, collagenase I and hyaluronidase for under 35 minutes at 37 degrees C, and then filtered and RBC-lysed. This clone is large (0.1 to 1%) in its sample. No antigen is known for it. The input lacks base qualities; no much larger clone sits a single base away. The full study reports these points: The reactivity cohort was only 9 to 11 cases, and tumour-reactive clones were not shown to share sequences with the dominant in vivo tumour-associated clones. Compared with lung adenocarcinoma tumours, lung squamous cell carcinoma showed significantly higher Top 10 clone scores and productive clonality. No significant correlation was found between smoking pack-years and tumour TCR-beta clonality. Nearly half of NSCLC cases had tumour-associated clones >0.5%, with 75% to 80% of squamous carcinomas showing such clones compared with about 30% of adenocarcinomas. In more than eight adenocarcinoma cases, a strong correlation was found between maximal tumour-associated clone frequency and TIL tumour reactivity, whereas no such correlation was found between overall clonality and TIL tumour reactivity.

The CDR3, cysteine through phenylalanine, is 15 amino acids long. The DNA shown is the 45-base CDR3, in frame from base 1. Via the germline V gene (reference sequence), CDR1 is GTSNPN and CDR2 SVGIG. From V the trimming removes 0 bases and from J it removes 4 bases, while the gene matches leave 4 bases of the junction unaccounted for. A two-step multiplex PCR was used to amplify TCR-beta CDR3 regions from genomic DNA, and Illumina-compatible adaptors were added in the second step. TCR-beta immunosequencing was performed on an Illumina platform as a commercial immunoSEQ service. The paper's data handling went like this. Two measures summarised the repertoires: productive clonality, and Top 10 Clones, meaning the percentage of T-cell templates coming from the ten most frequent sequences. Values of productive clonality ranged from 0 to 1, with a monoclonal population indicated by a value of 1. Tumour-associated clones, identified using log10 scatter plots, were defined as sequences that made up at least 0.1% of tumour T-cell templates and were not found in the matched non-adjacent lung. Student's t-tests were used for two-group comparisons, ANOVA was used for stages, and linear regression was used for relationships, with analyses conducted in GraphPad Prism7 and R. TCRdb mirrors the immuneACCESS table, restricted to in-frame sequences. Some clones are absent from its copies; in checked studies, under half trace to an unresolved V gene, and the reason for the others is unknown. That table gives V, J and clone size, and the DNA gave D and trimming. This sample holds approximately 2,800 clones; 65% to 80% were observed only once. Approximately 12% of the sample belongs to the ten largest clones.

What was sequenced was lung tumor tissue. This chain is built from TRBV30 and TRBJ2-5, with TRBD2 matching 11 junction bases. The sequence derives from a human donor with non-small cell lung cancer. The DNA reads TGTGCCTGGAGTGTACTAGCGGGGGCCGGAGAGACCCAGTACTTC. It specifies CAWSVLAGAGETQYF. Beyond the CDR3, the reference TRBV30 and TRBJ2-5 genes provide the residues; the full variable domain reads: SQTIHQWPATLVQPVGSPLSLECTVEGTSNPNLYWYRQAAGRGLQLLFYSVGIGQISSEVPQNLSASRPQDRQFILSSKKLLLSDSGFYLCAWSVLAGAGETQYFGPGTRLLVL.